The rows below give T cell receptor beta chains drawn from one sample of a study of shared clonotypes between healthy human individuals. This table comes from immunoSEQ multiplex PCR, and its TCRdb copy is limited to in-frame clones, with some not included. This table holds 1,500,000 or so clones, approximately 97% found once. The sequenced sample consisted of naive CD4+ T cells sorted from blood. These receptors came from a man younger than 40 in good health. The CDR3 runs from the conserved cysteine through the conserved F or W. The D gene is left open where the match is weak. Expanded clones are given a class, and other clones once, few, many or no size at all.

v_gene: TRBV30; j_gene: TRBJ2-2; len: 15; abundance: -; d_gene: TRBD2; CDR3aa: CAWSPSGSRFGELFF; CDR3nt: TGTGCCTGGAGTCCTAGCGGGAGTCGTTTCGGGGAGCTGTTTTTT
v_gene: TRBV29-1; j_gene: TRBJ2-3; len: 14; abundance: once; d_gene: -; CDR3aa: CSVLGTPSTDTQYF; CDR3nt: TGCAGCGTCCTCGGGACACCCAGCACAGATACGCAGTATTTT
v_gene: TRBV6-5; j_gene: TRBJ1-2; len: 14; abundance: -; d_gene: -; CDR3aa: CASSPSRVNYGYTF; CDR3nt: TGTGCCAGCAGCCCATCGAGGGTGAACTATGGCTACACCTTC
v_gene: TRBV5-4; j_gene: TRBJ2-1; len: 14; abundance: -; d_gene: TRBD1; CDR3aa: CASSSRDRVNEQFF; CDR3nt: TGTGCCAGCAGCTCCCGGGACAGGGTGAATGAGCAGTTCTTC
v_gene: TRBV7-9; j_gene: TRBJ1-1; len: 15; abundance: -; d_gene: -; CDR3aa: CASSLEGIPGTEAFF; CDR3nt: TGTGCCAGCAGCTTAGAGGGTATTCCTGGGACTGAAGCTTTCTTT
v_gene: TRBV5-8; j_gene: TRBJ2-5; len: 13; abundance: once; d_gene: TRBD2; CDR3aa: CASSLGLAETQYF; CDR3nt: TGTGCCAGCAGCTTGGGACTAGCCGAGACCCAGTACTTC
v_gene: TRBV19; j_gene: TRBJ2-7; len: 14; abundance: -; d_gene: -; CDR3aa: CASSSLGVTYEQYF; CDR3nt: TGTGCCAGTAGTTCACTTGGTGTTACCTACGAGCAGTACTTC
v_gene: TRBV9; j_gene: TRBJ2-2; len: 17; abundance: -; d_gene: -; CDR3aa: CASSLGHRNSNTGELFF; CDR3nt: TGTGCCAGCAGCCTGGGACATCGCAACTCTAACACCGGGGAGCTGTTTTTT
v_gene: TRBV29-1; j_gene: TRBJ2-1; len: 14; abundance: -; d_gene: -; CDR3aa: CSARRRGLYNEQFF; CDR3nt: TGCAGCGCCAGAAGGAGGGGGCTATACAATGAGCAGTTCTTC
v_gene: TRBV5-1; j_gene: TRBJ2-7; len: 15; abundance: once; d_gene: TRBD2; CDR3aa: CASSVGLAGVAEQYF; CDR3nt: TGCGCCAGCAGCGTGGGACTAGCGGGAGTAGCCGAGCAGTACTTC
v_gene: TRBV5-4; j_gene: TRBJ2-1; len: 14; abundance: once; d_gene: -; CDR3aa: CASSLPAVYNEQFF; CDR3nt: TGTGCCAGCAGCTTGCCGGCTGTCTACAATGAGCAGTTCTTC
v_gene: TRBV9; j_gene: TRBJ1-2; len: 12; abundance: -; d_gene: -; CDR3aa: CASSPGVGGYTF; CDR3nt: TGTGCCAGCAGCCCGGGGGTGGGAGGCTACACCTTC
v_gene: TRBV19; j_gene: TRBJ1-1; len: 14; abundance: -; d_gene: TRBD1; CDR3aa: CASSMTGVNTEAFF; CDR3nt: TGTGCCAGTAGTATGACAGGGGTGAACACTGAAGCTTTCTTT
v_gene: TRBV2; j_gene: TRBJ2-6; len: 18; abundance: -; d_gene: TRBD1; CDR3aa: CASIRDRVAALRANVLTF; CDR3nt: TGTGCCAGCATCCGGGACAGGGTAGCGGCCTTGAGGGCCAACGTCCTGACTTTC